The clone carrying this T cell receptor (beta chain) was observed a handful of times. What it binds is unknown. The V end lost 0 bases, the J end lost 7 bases, and 22 bases lay between the germline ends. This CDR3 is 18 amino acids long. From germline, CDR1 is ENHRY and CDR2 SYGVKD. Diagnoses were made from clinical symptoms, serum measures (thyroxine and TRAb), thyroid ultrasound and orbital computed tomography. The data originate from a study of T cells in Graves' hyperthyroidism and ophthalmopathy. At the level of the study: Peripheral blood was taken when the disease was first diagnosed, before any treatment began. The study's findings and limits: Most thyroid clonotypes expanded above 0.001 were also detected in blood. With a median lead of approximately six months before onset, the model predicted ophthalmopathy.

Amplification of TCR beta CDR3 regions was performed using RNA transcripts as template. The HTBI primer set was used in a first-round RT-PCR of the TCR CDR3. Via MiXCR, TCRdb re-called the multiplex PCR reads, giving one row per CDR3 protein. The sample holds about 480,000 distinct CDR3 sequences; roughly 22% are singletons and the top ten take 45% to 55%. V gene TRBV10-3 combines with J gene TRBJ2-1; D might be TRBD2 (5 bases). The sample consisted of blood. The receptor was isolated from a woman between 65 and 79 years old with Graves' ophthalmopathy. CDR3 in DNA: TGTGCCATCAGTGAGTCGCCCCTTATGGGAGTCAGCCTAAATGAGCAGTTCTTC. Protein sequence: CAISESPLMGVSLNEQFF.